The 4 T cell receptor beta chains given below trace back to one sample, sequenced in a study of early T cells in non-severe SARS-CoV-2 infection. TCRdb re-derived calls from the 5' RACE reads in MiXCR, one entry per CDR3 protein. The repertoire holds under 60,000 distinct CDR3 sequences, approximately 8% seen once, with 9.4% in the top ten. The specimen was whole blood. The source of these receptors is an adult who was a healthcare worker with PCR-confirmed SARS-CoV-2 infection or an uninfected control (not recorded which).

This clonotype was counted many times. The rearrangement links TRBV7-2 to TRBJ1-4, with no clear D. Germline V gene sequence: CDR1 SGHTA, CDR2 FQGNSA. The CDR3 extends over 18 amino acids. V lost 1 base and J 0 bases, leaving 15 bases between the germline ends. CDR3 region: CASSLGRRGTTTNEKLFF. CDR3 DNA: TGTGCCAGCAGCTTAGGGAGACGGGGAACAACAACTAATGAAAAACTGTTTTTT.

Comments on this clonotype: Germline and junction disagree at one end, which may indicate a read error. This sequence joins TRBV13 and TRBJ2-5; 12 bases fit TRBD2. The CDR3 runs 16 residues. Germline V lookup: CDR1 PRHDT, CDR2 FYEKMQ (reference sequence). The DNA of the CDR3 is TGTGCCAGCAGCCTAGGACTAGCGGGGCTAGAAGAGACCCAGTACTTC. Its translation is CASSLGLAGLEETQYF.

The chain couples TRBV30 to TRBJ1-1, with D possibly matching TRBD1 (6 bases). Between the trimmed V and J ends, which lost 2 bases and 6 bases, there was a span of 16 bases. Germline CDR1 reads GTSNPN; CDR2 reads SVGIG (reference sequence). The CDR3 totals 14 residues. CDR3 sequence (DNA): TGTGCCTGGAGTATACAACCTTACAGGGCTGAAGCTTTCTTT. Residues: CAWSIQPYRAEAFF.

This clonotype was seen many times. J is TRBJ2-6 and V is TRBV6-2 or TRBV6-3, with a tentative D call TRBD2 (6 bases). From germline, CDR1 is MNHEY and CDR2 SVGEGT. Trimming took off 5 bases at V and 2 bases at J, with 16 bases between the two ends. The CDR3 contains 17 residues. The CDR3 loop reads CASSPPRAGTGANVLTF. In nucleotides, the CDR3 is TGTGCCAGCAGTCCCCCGCGGGCGGGGACTGGGGCCAACGTCCTGACTTTC.